Following are 7 T cell receptor beta chains from one sample sequenced in a study of radiotherapy plus CTLA-4 blockade in lung cancer. The protocol was immunoSEQ multiplex PCR, while the TCRdb copy is restricted to in-frame clones and leaves out a portion. The data hold some 78,000 clones, with roughly 86% observed a single time. The sequencing used peripheral blood, collected from a patient treated with radiotherapy plus ipilimumab. These receptor sequences come from a human donor with non-small cell lung cancer who had a partial response to radiotherapy plus ipilimumab.

The rearrangement uses TRBV5-1 and TRBJ1-2, with 7 bases aligning to TRBD1. Unmatched junction bases numbered 12, after V lost 3 bases and J lost 10 bases. Germline loops: CDR1 SGHRS, CDR2 YFSETQ. The CDR3 has 14 residues. This CDR3 is CASSWDSRQGAYTF. The CDR3 DNA sequence: TGCGCCAGCAGCTGGGACTCGAGACAGGGAGCCTACACCTTC.

This clone showed up just once. The chain employs TRBV6-5 and TRBJ1-6, with D possibly matching TRBD1 (5 bases). This CDR3 has 14 residues. From germline, CDR1 is MNHEY and CDR2 SVGAGI. The V gene lost 7 bases and the J gene lost 7 bases, with 14 bases spanning the gap. The CDR3 DNA is TGTGCCAGCAACTACGGGGGAGGAAATTCACCCCTCCACTTT. Protein product: CASNYGGGNSPLHF.

The chain carries TRBV18 and TRBJ2-5, with D tentatively TRBD2 (5 bases). In germline, CDR1 is KGHSH, CDR2 LQKENI. The CDR3 totals 13 residues. V was cut by 4 bases and J by 5 bases, with 11 bases left in between. The CDR3 reads CASSLSLAETQYF. DNA for the CDR3: TGTGCCAGCTCACTTTCTCTAGCTGAGACCCAGTACTTC.

For this clone: Because the CDR3's place on the DNA is in doubt, the DNA is left out and the CDR3 is given as listed by TCRdb. The V and J genes are TRBV21-1 and TRBJ2-3; the listed D gene, TRBD2, was not tested against the DNA. TRBV21-1 is a recognized pseudogene. The CDR3 length equals 18 residues, ends included. The CDR3 region is CASSKAVGSGSGADTQYF.

The chain links TRBV11-3 to TRBJ1-1; possibly TRBD1 for D (5 bases). V gave up 5 bases and J gave up 2 bases, with 12 bases separating them. Per the germline V gene, CDR1 is SGHNT and CDR2 is YENEEA. This CDR3 spans 14 amino acids. CDR3 in DNA: TGTGCCAGCAGCCCGGGCAGGGCAAACACTGAAGCTTTCTTT. Translating gives CASSPGRANTEAFF.

This clone has just one count. CDR3 in DNA: TGTGCCAGCAGCCCGGAGGGAGGGACAGGCACCTTC. This sequence encodes CASSPEGGTGTF. J is TRBJ1-2 and V is TRBV7-9; TRBD1 matches at 8 bases. The CDR3 is 12 amino acids. In germline, CDR1 is SEHNR, CDR2 FQNEAQ (reference sequence). J lost 13 bases, V lost 5 bases, and 9 bases had no gene match.

The rearrangement joins TRBV2 to TRBJ1-4; 9 bases agree with TRBD1. Germline assignment: CDR1 SNHLY and CDR2 FYNNEI. J lost 10 bases, V lost 6 bases, and 12 bases had no gene match. The CDR3 extends over 15 amino acids. CDR3 coding DNA: TGTGCCAGCAGCGAATTGGGACAGGGCTCTGGAAAACTGTTTTTT. It specifies CASSELGQGSGKLFF.